This T cell receptor beta chain was identified in a study of blood T cell repertoires in COVID-19. Overall study context: Samples of COVID-19 (acute and convalescent) were obtained from the United States, Italy and Spain. Sources were T cells, B-cell-depleted T cells, or PBMCs; the material itself was cDNA or gDNA.

Authors' data handling: From reference gene primer amplification, estimates of nucleated cell counts were derived. The repertoire was sequenced with immunoSEQ multiplex PCR; TCRdb's copy has only in-frame clones and lacks some. V, J and clone size reflect that table, while D and trimming were determined from the DNA. Of approximately 31,000 clones in the sample, 85% were seen once. The CDR3 spans 14 residues. The V end was cut by 5 bases, the J end by 5 bases, with 14 bases between. Germline V gene lookup returns CDR1 SEHNR and CDR2 FQNEAQ (reference sequence). The chain joins TRBV7-9 to TRBJ2-3, with a possible D match to TRBD1 (6 bases). This clonotype was obtained from a woman in her sixties with active COVID-19. What was sequenced was peripheral blood. The CDR3 sequence is CASSTHRVRDTQYF. The DNA for the CDR3 is TGTGCCAGCAGCACCCACAGGGTCCGAGATACGCAGTATTTT.